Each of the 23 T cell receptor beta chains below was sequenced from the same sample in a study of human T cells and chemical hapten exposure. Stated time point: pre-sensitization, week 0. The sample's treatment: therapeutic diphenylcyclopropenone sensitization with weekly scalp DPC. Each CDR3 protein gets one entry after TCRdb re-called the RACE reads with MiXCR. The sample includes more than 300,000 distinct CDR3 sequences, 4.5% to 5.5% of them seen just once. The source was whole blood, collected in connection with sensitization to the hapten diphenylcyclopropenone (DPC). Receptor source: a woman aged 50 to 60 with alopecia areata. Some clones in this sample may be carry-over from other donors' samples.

In DNA, the CDR3 is TGTGCCAGCAGCCTAGGTATTGGGACAAGCAATCAGCCCCAGCATTTT. Its translation: CASSLGIGTSNQPQHF. The chain combines TRBV5-6 with TRBJ1-5; a weak D match, TRBD1 (6 bases). With 4 bases removed from V and 1 base from J, the gap between germline ends came to 15 bases. The germline CDR1 and CDR2 sequences are SGHDT and YYEEEE. The CDR3 covers 16 residues.

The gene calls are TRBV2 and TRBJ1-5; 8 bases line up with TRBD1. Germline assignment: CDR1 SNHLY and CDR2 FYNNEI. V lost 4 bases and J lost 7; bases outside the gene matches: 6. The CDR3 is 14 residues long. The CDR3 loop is CASSASGGVQPQHF. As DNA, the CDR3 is TGTGCCAGCAGTGCATCAGGGGGCGTGCAGCCCCAGCATTTT.

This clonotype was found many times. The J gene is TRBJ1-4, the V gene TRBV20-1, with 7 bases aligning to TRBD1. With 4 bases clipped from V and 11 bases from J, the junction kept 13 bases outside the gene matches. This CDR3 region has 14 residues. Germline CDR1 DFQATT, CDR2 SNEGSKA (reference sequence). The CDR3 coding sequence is TGCAGTGCTAAAGGAGGGGACAGACCTTCCAAACTGTTTTTT. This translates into CSAKGGDRPSKLFF.

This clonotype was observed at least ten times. The CDR3 loop is CAISESQGARTEAFF. In DNA form, the CDR3 reads TGTGCCATCAGTGAGTCTCAGGGGGCTAGGACTGAAGCTTTCTTT. The chain carries TRBV10-3 and TRBJ1-1; 8 bases map to TRBD1. The CDR3 totals 15 residues. V was pared by 0 bases and J by 5 bases, with 5 bases of the junction left unmatched. Germline CDR1 and CDR2: ENHRY and SYGVKD.

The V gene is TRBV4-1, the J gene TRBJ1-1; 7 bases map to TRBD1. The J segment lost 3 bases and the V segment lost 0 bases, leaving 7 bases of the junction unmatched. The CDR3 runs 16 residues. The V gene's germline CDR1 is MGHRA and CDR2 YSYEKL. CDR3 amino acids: CASSQDETGLDTEAFF. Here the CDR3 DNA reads TGCGCCAGCAGCCAAGATGAGACAGGGCTGGACACTGAAGCTTTCTTT.

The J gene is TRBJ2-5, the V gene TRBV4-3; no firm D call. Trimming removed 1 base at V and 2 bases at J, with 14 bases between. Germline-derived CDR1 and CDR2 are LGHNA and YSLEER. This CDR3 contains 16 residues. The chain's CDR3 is CASSQGLVGRQETQYF. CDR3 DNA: TGCGCCAGCAGCCAAGGGCTAGTGGGTAGGCAAGAGACCCAGTACTTC.

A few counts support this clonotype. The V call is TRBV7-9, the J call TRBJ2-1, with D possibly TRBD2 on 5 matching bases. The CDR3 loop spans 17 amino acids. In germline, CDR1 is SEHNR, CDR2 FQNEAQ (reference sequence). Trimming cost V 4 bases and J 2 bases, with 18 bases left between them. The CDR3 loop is CASSSRGGRAAYNEQFF. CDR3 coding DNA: TGTGCCAGCAGCTCTCGTGGCGGGCGGGCGGCCTACAATGAGCAGTTCTTC.

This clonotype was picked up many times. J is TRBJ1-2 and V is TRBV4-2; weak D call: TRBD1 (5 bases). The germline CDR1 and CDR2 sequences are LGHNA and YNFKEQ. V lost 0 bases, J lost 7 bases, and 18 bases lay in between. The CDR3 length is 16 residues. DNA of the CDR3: TGTGCCAGCAGCCAAGAAAGGGCAGGGCGAGGGCTTGGCTACACCTTC. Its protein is CASSQERAGRGLGYTF.

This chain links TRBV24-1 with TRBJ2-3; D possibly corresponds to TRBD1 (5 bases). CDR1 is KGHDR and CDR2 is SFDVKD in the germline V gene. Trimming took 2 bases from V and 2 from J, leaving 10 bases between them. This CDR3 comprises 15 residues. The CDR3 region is CATSDSQGFTDTQYF. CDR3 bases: TGTGCCACCAGTGATTCCCAGGGTTTCACAGATACGCAGTATTTT.

CDR3 sequence: CASSLSQGNREKLFF. CDR3 nucleotides: TGTGCCAGCAGTTTATCACAGGGGAATAGGGAAAAACTGTTTTTT. This sequence joins TRBV27 and TRBJ1-4; 7 nucleotides line up with TRBD1. Germline loops: CDR1 MNHEY, CDR2 SMNVEV (reference sequence). CDR3 length: 15 residues. V was clipped by 0 bases and J by 8 bases; unmatched bases: 6.

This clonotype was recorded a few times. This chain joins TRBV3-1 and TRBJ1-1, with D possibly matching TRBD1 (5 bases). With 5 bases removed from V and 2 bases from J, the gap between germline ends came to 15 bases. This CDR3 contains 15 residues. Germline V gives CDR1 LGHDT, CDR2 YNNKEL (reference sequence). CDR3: CASSYSGTPNTEAFF. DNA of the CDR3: TGTGCCAGCAGCTATTCCGGGACCCCCAACACTGAAGCTTTCTTT.

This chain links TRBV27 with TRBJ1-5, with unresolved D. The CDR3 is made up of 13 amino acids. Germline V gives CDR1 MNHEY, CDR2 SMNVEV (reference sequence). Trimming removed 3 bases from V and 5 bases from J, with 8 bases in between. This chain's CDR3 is CASSFGSYQPQHF. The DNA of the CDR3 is TGTGCCAGCAGTTTCGGCAGTTATCAGCCCCAGCATTTT.

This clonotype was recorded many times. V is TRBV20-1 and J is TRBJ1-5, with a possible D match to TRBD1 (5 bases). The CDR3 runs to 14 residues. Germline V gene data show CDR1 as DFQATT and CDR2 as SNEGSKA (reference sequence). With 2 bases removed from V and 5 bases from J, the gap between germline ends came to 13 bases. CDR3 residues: CSARYPGLDQPQHF. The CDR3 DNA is TGCAGTGCTAGATACCCGGGACTTGATCAGCCCCAGCATTTT.

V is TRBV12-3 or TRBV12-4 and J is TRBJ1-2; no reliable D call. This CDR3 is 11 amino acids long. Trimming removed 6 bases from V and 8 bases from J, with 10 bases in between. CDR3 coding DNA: TGTGCCAGCAGCTTCGAAACGGGCTACACCTTC. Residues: CASSFETGYTF.

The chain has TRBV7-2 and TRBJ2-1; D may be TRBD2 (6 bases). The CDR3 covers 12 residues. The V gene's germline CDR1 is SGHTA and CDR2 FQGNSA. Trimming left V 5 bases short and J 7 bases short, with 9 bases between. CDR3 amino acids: CASSGGWNEQFF. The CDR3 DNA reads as TGTGCCAGCAGCGGGGGGTGGAATGAGCAGTTCTTC. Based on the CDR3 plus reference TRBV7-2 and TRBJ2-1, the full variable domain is GAGVSQSPSNKVTEKGKDVELRCDPISGHTALYWYRQSLGQGLEFLIYFQGNSAPDKSGLPSDRFSAERTGGSVSTLTIQRTQQEDSAVYLCASSGGWNEQFFGPGTRLTVL.

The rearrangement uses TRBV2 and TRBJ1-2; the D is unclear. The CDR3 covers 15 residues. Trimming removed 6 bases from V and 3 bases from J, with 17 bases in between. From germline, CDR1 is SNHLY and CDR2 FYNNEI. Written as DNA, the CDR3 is TGTGCCAGCAGCCGACCACCTCACACCTACTATGGCTACACCTTC. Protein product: CASSRPPHTYYGYTF.

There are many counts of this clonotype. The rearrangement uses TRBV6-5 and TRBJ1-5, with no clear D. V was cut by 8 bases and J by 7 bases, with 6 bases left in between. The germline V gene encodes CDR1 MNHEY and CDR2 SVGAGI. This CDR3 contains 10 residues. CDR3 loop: CASWFQPQHF. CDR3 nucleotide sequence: TGTGCCAGCTGGTTCCAGCCCCAGCATTTT.

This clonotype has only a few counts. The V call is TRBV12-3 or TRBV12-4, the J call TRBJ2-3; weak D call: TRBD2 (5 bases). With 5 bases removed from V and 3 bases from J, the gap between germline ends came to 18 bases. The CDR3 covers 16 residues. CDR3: CASSLTVPSGTDTQYF. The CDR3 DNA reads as TGTGCCAGCAGTCTTACGGTTCCCTCGGGGACAGATACGCAGTATTTT.

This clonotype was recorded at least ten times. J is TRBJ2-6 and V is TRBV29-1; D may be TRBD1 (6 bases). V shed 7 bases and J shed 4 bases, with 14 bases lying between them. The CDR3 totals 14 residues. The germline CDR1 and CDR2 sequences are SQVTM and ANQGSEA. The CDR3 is CSGTQGTGANVLTF. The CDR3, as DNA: TGCAGCGGAACCCAGGGGACCGGGGCCAACGTCCTGACTTTC.

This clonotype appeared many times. The CDR3 DNA is TGCGCCAGCAGTCAAGACCATCAAAACACCGGGGAGCTGTTTTTT. The encoded protein is CASSQDHQNTGELFF. The chain joins TRBV23-1 to TRBJ2-2; D is unresolved. TRBV23-1 is an open reading frame whose function is uncertain. There are 15 residues in the CDR3. Trimming pared 2 bases from V and 2 bases from J, leaving 9 bases between.

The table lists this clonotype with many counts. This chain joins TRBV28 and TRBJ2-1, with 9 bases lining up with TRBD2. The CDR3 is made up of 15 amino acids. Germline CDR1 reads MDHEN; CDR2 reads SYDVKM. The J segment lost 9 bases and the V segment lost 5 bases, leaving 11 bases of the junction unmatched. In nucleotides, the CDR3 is TGTGCCAGCAGTGAAACTAGCGGGCGTCGCACTGAGCAGTTCTTC. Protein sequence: CASSETSGRRTEQFF. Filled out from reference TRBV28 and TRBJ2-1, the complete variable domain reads DVKVTQSSRYLVKRTGEKVFLECVQDMDHENMFWYRQDPGLGLRLIYFSYDVKMKEKGDIPEGYSVSREKKERFSLILESASTNQTSMYLCASSETSGRRTEQFFGPGTRLTVL.

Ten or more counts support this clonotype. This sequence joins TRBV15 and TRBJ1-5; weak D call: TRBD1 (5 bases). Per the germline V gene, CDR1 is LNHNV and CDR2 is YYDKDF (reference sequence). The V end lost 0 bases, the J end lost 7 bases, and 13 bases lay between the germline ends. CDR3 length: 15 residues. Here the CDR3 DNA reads TGTGCCACCAGCAGAGATTTAGGGGACGGGCAGCCCCAGCATTTT. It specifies CATSRDLGDGQPQHF.

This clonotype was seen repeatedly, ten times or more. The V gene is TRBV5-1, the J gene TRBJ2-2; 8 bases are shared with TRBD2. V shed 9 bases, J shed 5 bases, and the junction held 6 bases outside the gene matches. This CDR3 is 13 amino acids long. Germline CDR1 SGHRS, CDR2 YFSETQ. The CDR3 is CATAERETGELFF. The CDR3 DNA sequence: TGCGCCACCGCTGAGCGGGAGACCGGGGAGCTGTTTTTT.